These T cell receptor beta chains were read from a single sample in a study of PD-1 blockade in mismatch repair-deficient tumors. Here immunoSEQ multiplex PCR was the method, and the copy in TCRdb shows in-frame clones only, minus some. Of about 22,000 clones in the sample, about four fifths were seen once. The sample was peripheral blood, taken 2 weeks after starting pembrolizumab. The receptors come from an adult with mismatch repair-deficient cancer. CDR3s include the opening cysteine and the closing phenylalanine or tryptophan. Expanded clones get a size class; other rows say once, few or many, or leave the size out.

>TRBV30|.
CAWSITGTRRGLTQYF
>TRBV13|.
CASSLSLRGANVLTF
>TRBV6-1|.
CASSPDVRGGYTF
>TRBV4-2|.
CASSPGRGGVGTNTEAFF
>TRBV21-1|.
CASSKDYRESFANTGELFF
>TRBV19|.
CASAWGIRSGNTIYF
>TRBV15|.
CATRLAGGAYEQYF
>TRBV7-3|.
CASSLGTDNTEAFF
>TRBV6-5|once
CASSPPGETYEQYF
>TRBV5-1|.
CASSQEPGQATYEQYF
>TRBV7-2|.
CASSVSGRPSDTQYF
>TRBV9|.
CASSVSRDFTGELFF
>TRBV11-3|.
CASSSQGVNTEAFF
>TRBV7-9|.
CASSHPGTRTTGELFF
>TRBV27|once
CASSLYFLGKSDTQYF
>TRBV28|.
CASSPAGGENTDTQYF
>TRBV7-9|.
CASSFSDRGKGYTF